This T cell receptor beta chain was captured in a study of T-cell memory formation after mild COVID-19. Per germline, CDR1 MGHRA and CDR2 YSYEKL. Germline trimming cut 0 bases from V and 5 bases from J; bases unmatched to any gene: 2. The CDR3 has 15 amino acids. This clonotype appeared a few times. TCRdb analysed the 5' RACE reads with MiXCR anew, one entry per CDR3 protein. This table holds some 210,000 distinct CDR3 sequences, approximately 30% found once. The sample comprised PBMCs or a T cell subset sorted from them (not recorded which). The chain recombines TRBV4-1 with TRBJ1-5; 9 positions match TRBD1. This sequence originates from an adult woman who had mild COVID-19 (a few samples of this study predate the infection). Cell type and time point are not known. CDR3 region: CASSQEGTGYQPQHF. In DNA, the CDR3 is TGCGCCAGCAGCCAAGAGGGGACAGGGTATCAGCCCCAGCATTTT.